These T cell receptor beta chains were read from a single sample in a study of vaccination effects on CD4 cells after COVID-19. No antigen has been identified for these receptors. The data were produced by immunoSEQ multiplex PCR, yet TCRdb's version contains in-frame clones alone and is incomplete. The table lists some 9,800 clones, 65% to 80% of them singletons, with 10% to 12% in the top ten. Sequences were derived from CD4+ T cells from PBMCs cultured without peptide, sampled after COVID-19 vaccination. Receptors originate from a human donor who received a COVID-19 vaccine. The CDR3 runs from the conserved cysteine through the conserved F or W. A D gene is named only where the DNA matches it firmly. Clone size is stated in some rows and not others, as once, few, many or a class when expanded.

V gene,clone size,J gene,D gene,CDR3 protein,CDR3 DNA
TRBV12-3/TRBV12-4,.,TRBJ2-5,.,CASSPLAQETQYF,TGTGCCAGCAGCCCACTAGCCCAAGAGACCCAGTACTTC
TRBV20-1,.,TRBJ1-4,.,CSAGLDRKLFF,TGCAGTGCCGGATTGGACAGAAAACTGTTTTTT
TRBV5-5,few,TRBJ1-1,.,CASSLSAMSGTEAFF,TGTGCCAGCAGCCTGAGCGCTATGTCGGGCACTGAAGCTTTCTTT
TRBV30,.,TRBJ1-2,.,CAWDNYGYTF,TGTGCCTGGGACAACTATGGCTACACCTTC
TRBV18,.,TRBJ2-7,.,CASSPFRDYEQYF,TGTGCCAGCTCACCATTCAGAGATTACGAGCAGTACTTC
TRBV4-2,.,TRBJ2-7,.,CASSQDTARGYEQYF,TGTGCCAGCAGCCAAGATACCGCCAGGGGCTACGAGCAGTACTTC
TRBV6-5,once,TRBJ2-7,TRBD1,CASSSDRGPYEQYF,TGTGCCAGCAGTTCCGACAGGGGCCCTTACGAGCAGTACTTC
TRBV28,.,TRBJ1-1,TRBD1,CASSDRGTEAFF,TGTGCCAGCAGTGACAGGGGGACTGAAGCTTTCTTT
TRBV20-1,.,TRBJ2-1,TRBD2,CSASGVAGGPGVSNEQFF,TGCAGTGCTAGTGGGGTAGCGGGAGGGCCCGGCGTGTCCAATGAGCAGTTCTTC
TRBV5-6,once,TRBJ1-3,.,CASSLVETGNTIYF,TGTGCCAGCAGCTTGGTCGAAACTGGAAACACCATATATTTT
TRBV19,.,TRBJ2-2,.,CASSIEGRATTNTGELFF,TGTGCCAGTAGTATTGAAGGCAGGGCCACAACCAACACCGGGGAGCTGTTTTTT
TRBV5-1,.,TRBJ2-1,TRBD2,CASRRRGGQYEQFF,TGCGCCAGCAGGAGGCGGGGGGGCCAGTATGAGCAGTTCTTC
TRBV12-3/TRBV12-4,.,TRBJ1-2,TRBD1,CASSGGTGFGYTF,TGTGCCAGCAGTGGGGGGACAGGGTTTGGCTACACCTTC
TRBV3-1/TRBV3-2,.,TRBJ1-6,.,CASSLGVTLNSPLHF,TGTGCCAGCAGCCTCGGGGTTACCTTAAATTCACCCCTCCACTTT
TRBV19,.,TRBJ1-5,TRBD1,CATRDRGYSNQPQHF,TGTGCCACTCGGGACAGGGGATATAGCAATCAGCCCCAGCATTTT
TRBV28,.,TRBJ2-1,.,CASSPASASSYNEQFF,TGTGCCAGCAGTCCCGCTAGCGCGAGCTCCTACAATGAGCAGTTCTTC
TRBV9,.,TRBJ2-3,TRBD2,CASSLTGLAGTNTQYF,TGTGCCAGCAGCTTGACAGGCCTAGCGGGGACGAATACGCAGTATTTT
TRBV27,.,TRBJ2-3,.,CASSLSATVRRTDTQYF,TGTGCCAGCAGTTTATCGGCCACAGTGAGGCGCACAGATACGCAGTATTTT
TRBV28,few,TRBJ2-5,.,CASSYETQYF,TGTGCCAGCAGTTACGAGACCCAGTACTTC
TRBV30,.,TRBJ1-1,.,CAWSAVITGRTEAFF,TGTGCCTGGAGTGCTGTAATTACAGGGAGGACTGAAGCTTTCTTT